This T cell receptor (beta chain) was sequenced in a study of shared clonotypes between healthy human individuals. The CDR3 loop spans 15 amino acids. The V end lost 4 bases, the J end lost 3 bases, and 16 bases lay between the germline ends. Germline V CDR1 and CDR2: MGHRA, YSYEKL. Details on this clone: Its antigen is unidentified.

Study-wide results and limits: Measured sharing among donors was expected to vary with sequencing depth. Researchers sampled only blood; tissue repertoires likely differ.

For every subset, genomic DNA was evenly distributed across several immunoSEQ plates. This table comes from immunoSEQ multiplex PCR, and its TCRdb copy is limited to in-frame clones, with some not included. The sample comprises around 500,000 clones, roughly three quarters of which are singletons, and roughly 13% rests with the top ten. Healthy adults negative for HIV, lacking recent acute infections or vaccinations, served as donors. The sample consisted of PBMCs. This sequence was found in a woman aged 35 to 49 in good health. Some clones in this sample may be carry-over from other donors' samples. The rearrangement links TRBV4-1 to TRBJ2-7, with D maybe TRBD1 (5 bases). The CDR3 DNA reads TGCGCCAGCAGCCGAACAGGTTTTCCCCACTACGAGCAGTACTTC. Translating it yields CASSRTGFPHYEQYF.